Below, 9 T cell receptor beta chains from the same sample are listed, as sequenced in a study of blood T cell repertoires in COVID-19. The data were produced by immunoSEQ multiplex PCR, yet TCRdb's version contains in-frame clones alone and is incomplete. This sample has roughly 200,000 clones, with approximately 80% found just once. Sequenced material: peripheral blood. The receptors stem from a human donor in a cohort sampled during active COVID-19.

The V and J genes are TRBV6-2 or TRBV6-3 and TRBJ2-7; D not resolved. Germline-derived CDR1 and CDR2 are MNHEY and SVGEGT. CDR3 length: 14 residues. V was clipped by 0 bases and J by 4 bases, with 10 bases between them. The CDR3 sequence: CASSYSMGTYEQYF. The CDR3 nucleotides read TGTGCCAGCAGTTACTCGATGGGCACGTACGAGCAGTACTTC.

The CDR3 DNA reads TGTGCCAGTAGTATAGCCGGCAGGAGCAATCAGCCCCAGCATTTT. It is translated as CASSIAGRSNQPQHF. This chain uses TRBV19 with TRBJ1-5; D is undetermined. The CDR3 runs to 15 residues. V was trimmed by 1 base and J by 1 base, leaving 8 bases between them. In germline, CDR1 is LNHDA, CDR2 SQIVND (reference sequence).

The gene calls are TRBV28 and TRBJ1-4; TRBD1 matches 7 bases. Germline trimming cut 3 bases from V and 6 bases from J; bases unmatched to any gene: 4. The germline gives CDR1 MDHEN, CDR2 SYDVKM. The CDR3 totals 14 residues. This CDR3 is CASSFGTGDEKLFF. The DNA of the CDR3 is TGTGCCAGCAGTTTTGGTACAGGGGATGAAAAACTGTTTTTT.

The J gene is TRBJ2-7, the V gene TRBV23-1; TRBD2 is a possible D gene (5 bases). TRBV23-1 is sorted into the ORF group, with uncertain function. Trimming removed 4 bases from V and 1 base from J, with 14 bases in between. This CDR3 spans 15 amino acids. The CDR3 loop is CASSPPGWRSYEQYF. The CDR3, as DNA: TGCGCCAGCAGTCCTCCGGGGTGGCGGTCCTACGAGCAGTACTTC.

The chain recombines TRBV5-6 with TRBJ1-2, with 7 bases matching TRBD1. The V segment lost 2 bases and the J segment 2 bases; nucleotides outside the gene matches: 3. Germline CDR1 reads SGHDT; CDR2 reads YYEEEE. This CDR3 spans 14 amino acids. CDR3 region: CASSLGTVNYGYTF. The DNA for the CDR3 is TGTGCCAGCAGCTTAGGGACAGTCAACTATGGCTACACCTTC.

This clone was detected a few times. The chain is built from TRBV5-1 and TRBJ2-7; 9 bases are a match to TRBD1. V lost 4 bases to trimming and J lost 3 bases; unmatched junction nucleotides: 2. The length of the CDR3 is 13 residues. CDR1 and CDR2 from the germline V gene are SGHRS and YFSETQ. CDR3 DNA: TGCGCCAGCAGCGCGGGACAGGGCTACGAGCAGTACTTC. It translates to CASSAGQGYEQYF.

The chain is built from TRBV28 and TRBJ1-6, with 7 nucleotides matching TRBD1. CDR1 MDHEN and CDR2 SYDVKM come from the germline V gene. The V gene end was trimmed by 6 bases and the J gene end by 8 bases; junction bases not matched to a gene: 1. The CDR3 covers 12 residues. The CDR3 protein is CASRTGDSPLHF. For the CDR3, the DNA is TGTGCCAGCAGAACAGGGGATTCACCCCTCCACTTT.

This clone was observed a handful of times. The J gene is TRBJ2-2, the V gene TRBV2, with 10 nucleotides matching TRBD2. The CDR3 length is 14 residues. J lost 5 bases, V lost 6 bases, and 3 bases had no gene match. From germline, CDR1 is SNHLY and CDR2 FYNNEI. The CDR3 protein is CASRLAGYTGELFF. The CDR3 region has the DNA TGTGCCAGCAGACTAGCGGGGTATACCGGGGAGCTGTTTTTT.

This clone was seen ten or more times. Other nucleotide sequences from this sample produce the same CDR3. This sequence joins TRBV5-4 and TRBJ2-7, with 12 bases aligning to TRBD1. Losses at the gene ends were 4 bases for V and 4 bases for J; bases not matched to a gene: 3. The CDR3 is 14 amino acids. The V gene's germline CDR1 is SGHNT and CDR2 YYREEE (reference sequence). CDR3: CASSPGQGAYEQYF. CDR3 DNA: TGTGCCAGCAGCCCGGGACAGGGGGCTTACGAGCAGTACTTC.